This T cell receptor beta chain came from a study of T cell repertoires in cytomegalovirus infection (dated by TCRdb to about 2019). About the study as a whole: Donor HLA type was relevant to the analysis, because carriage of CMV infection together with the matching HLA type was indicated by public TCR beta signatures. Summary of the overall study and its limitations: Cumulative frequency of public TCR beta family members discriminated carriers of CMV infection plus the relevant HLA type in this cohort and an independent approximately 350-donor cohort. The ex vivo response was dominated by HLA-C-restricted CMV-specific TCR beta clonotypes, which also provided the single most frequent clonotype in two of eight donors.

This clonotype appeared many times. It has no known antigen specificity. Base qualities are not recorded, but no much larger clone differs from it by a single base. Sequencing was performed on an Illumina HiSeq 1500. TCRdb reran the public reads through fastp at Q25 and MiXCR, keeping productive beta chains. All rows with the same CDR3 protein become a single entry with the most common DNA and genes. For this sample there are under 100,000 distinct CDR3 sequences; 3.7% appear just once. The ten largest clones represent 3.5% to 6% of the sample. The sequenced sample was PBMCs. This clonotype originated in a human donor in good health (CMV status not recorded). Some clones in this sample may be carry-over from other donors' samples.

The DNA sequence is TGTGCCAGCAGTTTGTTCAGGGACTTGGACACCATATATTTT. It codes for CASSLFRDLDTIYF. In this chain, TRBV28 is recombined with TRBJ1-3, and perhaps TRBD1 as D gene, on 5 matching bases. Its CDR3 holds 14 amino acids, cysteine through phenylalanine. Here the CDR3 DNA is all that survives: 42 bases in frame from base 1. Via the germline V gene, CDR1 is MDHEN and CDR2 SYDVKM. Cut back by 3 bases and 8 bases, the V and J ends lie 14 bases apart.